A single sample gave rise to the 15 T cell receptor beta chains below, sequenced in a study of blood T cell repertoires in COVID-19. The method was immunoSEQ multiplex PCR; TCRdb's version includes in-frame clones alone and lacks a portion of them. Of about 330,000 clones detected, about 88% appear once; the ten largest clones hold over 0.8%. Sequencing was performed on PBMCs or T cells enriched from blood (not recorded which). The receptor set was obtained from a woman in her thirties who had recovered from COVID-19.

The chain carries TRBV11-2 and TRBJ1-4; possibly TRBD1 for D (5 bases). Germline loops: CDR1 SGHAT, CDR2 FQNNGV. V was cut by 1 base and J by 5 bases, with 8 bases left in between. This CDR3 has 14 residues. The CDR3 DNA reads TGTGCCAGCAGCTTAGGACAGAGGAATGAAAAACTGTTTTTT. Its translation: CASSLGQRNEKLFF.

Points on this clone: Other nucleotide sequences in the sample specify the same CDR3. This chain uses TRBV5-4 with TRBJ1-1; no firm D call. Germline V gives CDR1 SGHNT, CDR2 YYREEE (reference sequence). V gave up 0 bases and J gave up 1 base, with 4 bases separating them. This CDR3 is built from 13 residues. In DNA form, the CDR3 reads TGTGCCAGCAGCTTGGCGGGGAACACTGAAGCTTTCTTT. Protein product: CASSLAGNTEAFF.

CDR3 bases: TGCGCCAGCAGCCAAGAACGGACAGGGGTTGATCAGCCCCAGCATTTT. Translating gives CASSQERTGVDQPQHF. This chain connects TRBV4-3 to TRBJ1-5; 9 nucleotides match TRBD1. This CDR3 comprises 16 residues. V shed 0 bases and J 5 bases; nucleotides not matched to a gene: 5. CDR1 is LGHNA, CDR2 YSLEER, per germline.

The count of this clone is one. The J gene is TRBJ2-7, the V gene TRBV5-5; D uncertain. Trimming took 0 bases from V and 0 from J, leaving 7 bases between them. This CDR3 comprises 14 residues. Germline V gene sequence: CDR1 SGHKS, CDR2 YYEKEE (reference sequence). Here the CDR3 reads CASSLDDISYEQYF. In DNA form, the CDR3 reads TGTGCCAGCAGCTTGGATGACATCTCCTACGAGCAGTACTTC.

The V gene is TRBV12-3 or TRBV12-4, the J gene TRBJ1-2, with TRBD1 matching 8 bases. CDR3 size: 13 residues. Germline trimming cut 8 bases from V and 2 bases from J; bases unmatched to any gene: 4. CDR3 loop: CASARDRNYGYTF. CDR3 DNA sequence: TGTGCCAGCGCCAGGGACAGGAACTATGGCTACACCTTC.

This sequence joins TRBV7-2 and TRBJ2-7, with a weak D call TRBD2 (5 bases). The CDR3 is made up of 14 amino acids. Germline loops: CDR1 SGHTA, CDR2 FQGNSA. Trimming shortened V by 0 bases and J by 1 base, and 7 bases separated the two germline ends. The CDR3 protein is CASSLASGSYEQYF. The DNA of the CDR3 is TGTGCCAGCAGCTTAGCGTCGGGGTCCTACGAGCAGTACTTC.

The DNA for the CDR3 is TGTGCCAGCAGCTTAGGACAGGGGCTAGGGAACACTGAAGCTTTCTTT. Residues: CASSLGQGLGNTEAFF. This chain links TRBV5-5 with TRBJ1-1; 9 nucleotides align to TRBD1. This CDR3 region has 16 residues. Unmatched junction bases numbered 6, after V lost 2 bases and J lost 1 base. The germline gives CDR1 SGHKS, CDR2 YYEKEE (reference sequence).

The chain uses TRBV6-1 and TRBJ1-1, with 7 nucleotides matching TRBD1. V shed 3 bases and J 4 bases; nucleotides not matched to a gene: 8. CDR1 and CDR2 (germline): MNHNS, SASEGT. The CDR3 has 15 residues. The CDR3 loop reads CASSEPGGVGTEAFF. The CDR3 DNA follows: TGTGCCAGCAGTGAGCCAGGGGGTGTAGGCACTGAAGCTTTCTTT.

V and J are TRBV5-1 and TRBJ1-1; 10 bases match TRBD1. Germline CDR1 SGHRS, CDR2 YFSETQ. The CDR3 has 13 residues. The ends lost 6 bases at V and 5 bases at J; junction bases unmatched: 4. CDR3 loop: CASILDRGTEAFF. CDR3 sequence (DNA): TGCGCCAGCATCCTGGACAGGGGGACTGAAGCTTTCTTT.

V and J are TRBV3-1 (or the pseudogene TRBV3-2) and TRBJ2-7; 9 bases are shared with TRBD2. V was pared by 0 bases and J by 5 bases, with 5 bases of the junction left unmatched. CDR3 length: 15 amino acids. Per the germline V gene, CDR1 is LGHDT and CDR2 is YNNKEL (reference sequence). The CDR3 protein is CASSQDSGGRHEQYF. The CDR3 region has the DNA TGTGCCAGCAGCCAAGATAGCGGGGGTAGACACGAGCAGTACTTC.

This clone was observed a few times. The chain carries TRBV5-6 and TRBJ2-1, with 11 bases identical to TRBD2. Looked up from germline, CDR1 is SGHDT and CDR2 is YYEEEE. The CDR3 spans 16 residues. V lost 1 base to trimming and J lost 4 bases; unmatched junction nucleotides: 4. The CDR3 protein is CASSLYSSGGYNEQFF. CDR3 DNA: TGTGCCAGCAGCTTGTATTCTAGCGGGGGGTACAATGAGCAGTTCTTC. Drawing the rest from reference TRBV5-6 and TRBJ2-1, the complete variable domain is DAGVTQSPTHLIKTRGQQVTLRCSPKSGHDTVSWYQQALGQGPQFIFQYYEEEERQRGNFPDRFSGHQFPNYSSELNVNALLLGDSALYLCASSLYSSGGYNEQFFGPGTRLTVL.

The chain recombines TRBV28 with TRBJ1-6, with 7 bases matching TRBD1. The J segment lost 9 bases and the V segment lost 6 bases, leaving 11 bases of the junction unmatched. The CDR3 has 15 amino acids. In germline, CDR1 is MDHEN, CDR2 SYDVKM. The CDR3: CASSPRQGDSSPLHF. CDR3 sequence (DNA): TGTGCCAGCAGCCCGAGGCAGGGGGATAGTTCACCCCTCCACTTT.

The rearrangement links TRBV9 to TRBJ2-4, with 7 bases fitting TRBD1. The CDR3 spans 14 residues. The ends lost 0 bases at V and 7 bases at J; junction bases unmatched: 4. Germline values: CDR1 SGDLS, CDR2 YYNGEE. CDR3 nucleotide sequence: TGTGCCAGCAGCGTAGCCCCGACAGGGAACATTCAGTACTTC. Translated: CASSVAPTGNIQYF.

The chain couples TRBV9 to TRBJ2-5, with a weak D call TRBD1 (5 bases). CDR1 is SGDLS and CDR2 is YYNGEE in the germline V gene. V was clipped by 4 bases and J by 3 bases, with 13 bases between them. This CDR3 is 14 amino acids long. CDR3: CASSTTQGKETQYF. DNA of the CDR3: TGTGCCAGCAGCACGACCCAGGGAAAAGAGACCCAGTACTTC.

This chain connects TRBV7-2 to TRBJ2-3, with a tentative D call TRBD2 (7 bases). CDR1 is SGHTA and CDR2 is FQGNSA in the germline V gene. The CDR3 extends over 15 amino acids. The V end lost 5 bases, the J end lost 1 base, and 13 bases lay between the germline ends. The CDR3 DNA is TGTGCCAGCAGCCTAAACGGGGGGCGCACAGATACGCAGTATTTT. Amino acids: CASSLNGGRTDTQYF. The full variable domain, rest sourced from reference TRBV7-2 and TRBJ2-3, is GAGVSQSPSNKVTEKGKDVELRCDPISGHTALYWYRQSLGQGLEFLIYFQGNSAPDKSGLPSDRFSAERTGGSVSTLTIQRTQQEDSAVYLCASSLNGGRTDTQYFGPGTRLTVL.